The entry below gives a single T cell receptor (beta chain) sequence along with its context. Antigen specificity is unknown. Profiling relied on immunoSEQ multiplex PCR, and the TCRdb table lists in-frame clones only, not all of them. The sample includes around 940,000 clones, around three quarters of them seen just once. These data originate in a study of shared clonotypes between healthy human individuals. General study points: Sequencing of the sorted subsets was shown by rarefaction to be incomplete despite large depth.

The V gene lost 0 bases and the J gene lost 0 bases, with 15 bases spanning the gap. This CDR3 contains 18 residues. Germline assignment: CDR1 SGHAT and CDR2 FQNNGV. Sequenced material: memory CD4+ T cells sorted from blood. Subset here: CD45RA-negative fraction. The source is a man aged 18 to 29 in good health. This chain joins TRBV11-2 and TRBJ1-3; maybe TRBD1 (5 bases). The CDR3: CASSLEGRTGVSGNTIYF. The CDR3 DNA reads as TGTGCCAGCAGCTTAGAAGGCCGCACAGGCGTCTCTGGAAACACCATATATTTT.